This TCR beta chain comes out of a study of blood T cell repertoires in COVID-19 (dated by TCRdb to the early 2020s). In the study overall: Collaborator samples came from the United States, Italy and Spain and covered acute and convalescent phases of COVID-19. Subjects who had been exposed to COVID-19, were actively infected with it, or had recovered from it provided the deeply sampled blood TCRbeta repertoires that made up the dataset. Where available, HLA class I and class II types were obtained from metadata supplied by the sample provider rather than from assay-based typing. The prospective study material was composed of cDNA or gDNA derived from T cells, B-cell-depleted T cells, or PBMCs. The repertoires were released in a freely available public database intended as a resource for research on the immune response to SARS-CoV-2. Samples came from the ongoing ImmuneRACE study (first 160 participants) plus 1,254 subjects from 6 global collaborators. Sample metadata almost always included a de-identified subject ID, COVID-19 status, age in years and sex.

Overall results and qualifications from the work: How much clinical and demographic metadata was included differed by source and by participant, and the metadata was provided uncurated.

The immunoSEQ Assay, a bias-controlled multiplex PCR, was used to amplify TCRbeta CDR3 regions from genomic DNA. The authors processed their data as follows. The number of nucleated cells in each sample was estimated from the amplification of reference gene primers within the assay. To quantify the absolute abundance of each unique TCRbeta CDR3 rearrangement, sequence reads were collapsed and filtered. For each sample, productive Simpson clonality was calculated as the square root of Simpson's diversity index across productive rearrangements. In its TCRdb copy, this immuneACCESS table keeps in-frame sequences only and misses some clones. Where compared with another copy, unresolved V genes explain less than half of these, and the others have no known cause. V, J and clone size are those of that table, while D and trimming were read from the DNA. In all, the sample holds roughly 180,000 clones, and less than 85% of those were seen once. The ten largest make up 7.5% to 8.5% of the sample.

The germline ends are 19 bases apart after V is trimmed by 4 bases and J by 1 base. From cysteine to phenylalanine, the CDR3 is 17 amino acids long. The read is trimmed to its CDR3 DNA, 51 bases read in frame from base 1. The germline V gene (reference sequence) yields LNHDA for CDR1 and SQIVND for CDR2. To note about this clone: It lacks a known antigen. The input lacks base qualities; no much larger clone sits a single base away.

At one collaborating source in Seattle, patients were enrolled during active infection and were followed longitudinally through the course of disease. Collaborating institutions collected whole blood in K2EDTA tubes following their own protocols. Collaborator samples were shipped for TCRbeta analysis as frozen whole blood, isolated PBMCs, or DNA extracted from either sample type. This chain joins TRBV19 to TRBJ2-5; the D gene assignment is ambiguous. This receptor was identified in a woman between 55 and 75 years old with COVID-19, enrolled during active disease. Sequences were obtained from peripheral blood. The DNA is TGTGCCAGTAGTACCCAGGCCCAATCCCCCCGCCAAGAGACCCAGTACTTC. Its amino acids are CASSTQAQSPRQETQYF.